This TCR beta chain originates from a study of CD8 T cells in Susac syndrome. After extraction with the RNeasy kit, roughly 0.45 to 1 ug of the RNA was reverse transcribed using random hexamers. TCRdb reprocessed the immunoSEQ multiplex PCR reads with MiXCR, giving one entry per CDR3 protein. This table has approximately 180,000 distinct CDR3 sequences, about 93% appearing once. V gave up 1 base and J gave up 6 bases; unmatched junction bases: 12. The germline CDR1 and CDR2 sequences are DFQATT and SNEGSKA (reference sequence). This CDR3 is built from 15 residues. The multiple sclerosis controls consisted of treatment-naive patients with relapsing-remitting disease, either stable or active.

J is TRBJ2-7 and V is TRBV20-1; 7 nucleotides match TRBD2. The source is a human donor with multiple sclerosis. The sequencing input was CD4+ T cells from PBMCs. In nucleotides, the CDR3 is TGCAGTGCTAGAGGGCCCAGCGGGACGCCTGGCGAGCAGTACTTC. Residues: CSARGPSGTPGEQYF.